In this sample, the clone carrying this T cell receptor beta chain turned up a few times. The target antigen is unknown. Extracted from the samples, RNA was reverse transcribed into cDNA to serve as the sequencing template. Some clones are missing from TCRdb's copy, which holds only in-frame ones; the method was immunoSEQ multiplex PCR. The data contain more than 150,000 clones, around three fifths of them singletons. The sample is drawn from a study of CD8+ T cells in alopecia areata. Documented treatment: oral pan-JAK inhibitor, 5-10 mg twice daily. Individuals with alopecia areata gave both lesional scalp punch biopsies and peripheral blood for collection. The sorting of PBMCs gave CD4+ and CD8+ T cells. The CDR3 has 13 residues. Germline values: CDR1 SQVTM, CDR2 ANQGSEA. V gave up 5 bases and J gave up 0 bases, with 8 bases separating them. Study-wide findings and caveats: Given one nonresponder, whether baseline CD8+ expansion relates to response remains uncertain. The study found that many expanded lesional clones persisted in scalp and blood during tofacitinib.

This specimen consisted of CD8+ T cells sorted from blood, obtained at week 24, from a patient treated with tofacitinib. This sequence originates from a human donor with alopecia areata. The chain joins TRBV29-1 to TRBJ1-3; D is possibly TRBD1 (5 bases). The DNA for the CDR3 is TGCAGCGTTTGGGGGGTCTCTGGAAACACCATATATTTT. Protein sequence: CSVWGVSGNTIYF.